Each of the 32 T cell receptor beta chains below was sequenced from the same sample in a study of cytomegalovirus exposure and HLA in healthy donors. PCR was performed using 60 Vbeta and 13 Jbeta primers. Clones were sequenced by immunoSEQ multiplex PCR, and TCRdb holds only the in-frame ones, with some missing. The repertoire holds about 160,000 clones, with approximately 78% as singletons. Sequencing used PBMCs. These receptors all stem from a woman aged 18 to 35 in good health and CMV-seronegative.

This chain links TRBV2 with TRBJ2-1, with D perhaps matching TRBD2 (6 bases). Looked up from germline, CDR1 is SNHLY and CDR2 is FYNNEI. The CDR3 is made up of 14 amino acids. The V end lost 6 bases, the J end lost 4 bases, and 13 bases lay between the germline ends. The CDR3 here is CASRTGLSYNEQFF. The CDR3 bases are TGTGCCAGCAGGACGGGACTCAGTTACAATGAGCAGTTCTTC.

This clone has a single count. The chain joins TRBV5-1 to TRBJ2-7, with no clear D. Deletions cut 4 bases from V and 0 bases from J, with 8 bases between. The CDR3 is 13 amino acids. Germline V lookup: CDR1 SGHRS, CDR2 YFSETQ. Here the CDR3 reads CASSPPSSYEQYF. For the CDR3, the DNA is TGCGCCAGCAGCCCCCCCAGCTCCTACGAGCAGTACTTC.

V is TRBV11-2 and J is TRBJ2-5; 12 bases map to TRBD2. From germline, CDR1 is SGHAT and CDR2 FQNNGV. V shed 5 bases and J 2 bases; nucleotides not matched to a gene: 9. The CDR3 length is 17 residues. The CDR3 DNA reads TGTGCCAGCAGCCCACCAGGACTAGCGGGGAAACAAGAGACCCAGTACTTC. It encodes CASSPPGLAGKQETQYF.

The chain carries TRBV6-1 and TRBJ2-7, with D perhaps matching TRBD1 (5 bases). Germline-derived CDR1 and CDR2 are MNHNS and SASEGT. Trimming pared 0 bases from V and 3 bases from J, leaving 9 bases between. The CDR3 sequence is 14 residues long. Written as DNA, the CDR3 is TGTGCCAGCAGTGAAGCGTACCAGGGCTACGAGCAGTACTTC. Its translation is CASSEAYQGYEQYF.

The V call is TRBV28, the J call TRBJ2-7; D is uncertain. Per the germline V gene, CDR1 is MDHEN and CDR2 is SYDVKM. This CDR3 comprises 14 residues. Trimming took 3 bases from V and 6 from J, leaving 15 bases between them. The CDR3 DNA reads as TGTGCCAGCAGTTTTGTTGTAAACGGGTTCGAGCAGTACTTC. Translating it yields CASSFVVNGFEQYF.

This sequence joins TRBV20-1 and TRBJ2-7; TRBD1 aligns across 7 bases. Unmatched junction bases numbered 2, after V lost 6 bases and J lost 3 bases. Per germline, CDR1 DFQATT and CDR2 SNEGSKA (reference sequence). CDR3 length: 11 amino acids. The CDR3 reads CSARDSYEQYF. CDR3 DNA: TGCAGTGCCCGGGACAGCTACGAGCAGTACTTC.

The genes are TRBV2 and TRBJ1-6; TRBD1 matches at 7 bases. The V and J ends lost 5 bases and 12 bases, in that order; junction bases with no gene match: 10. The CDR3 has 14 amino acids. The germline CDR1 and CDR2 sequences are SNHLY and FYNNEI. CDR3 nucleotides: TGTGCCAGCAGTTCCGAGGACAGGCTAGGACCCCTCCACTTT. Its translation: CASSSEDRLGPLHF. Filled out from reference TRBV2 and TRBJ1-6, the complete variable domain reads EPEVTQTPSHQVTQMGQEVILRCVPISNHLYFYWYRQILGQKVEFLVSFYNNEISEKSEIFDDQFSVERPDGSNFTLKIRSTKLEDSAMYFCASSSEDRLGPLHFGNGTRLTVT.

J is TRBJ1-1 and V is TRBV5-4; D is undetermined. The V and J ends lost 4 bases and 4 bases respectively, with 17 bases between them. Germline CDR1 reads SGHNT; CDR2 reads YYREEE (reference sequence). CDR3 length equals 15 residues. The CDR3 loop is CASSPPKMYGTEAFF. DNA of the CDR3: TGTGCCAGCAGCCCCCCTAAGATGTATGGCACTGAAGCTTTCTTT.

V gene TRBV7-9 combines with J gene TRBJ1-1, with 8 bases that match TRBD1. V was clipped by 4 bases and J by 4 bases; unmatched bases: 5. Germline V gene sequence: CDR1 SEHNR, CDR2 FQNEAQ (reference sequence). The CDR3 is 14 residues long. The DNA for the CDR3 is TGTGCCAGCAGCTCACAGGGGGTAGCCACTGAAGCTTTCTTT. Protein: CASSSQGVATEAFF.

The chain joins TRBV14 to TRBJ2-7; a possible D gene is TRBD1 (5 bases). Trimming removed 4 bases from V and 1 base from J, with 14 bases in between. The CDR3 length is 15 residues. Germline V gene sequence: CDR1 SGHDN, CDR2 FVKESK. The CDR3: CASSRAGLGSYEQYF. The CDR3, as DNA: TGTGCCAGCAGCCGAGCAGGGTTAGGGTCCTACGAGCAGTACTTC.

V and J are TRBV10-3 and TRBJ1-6; the match to TRBD1 covers 9 bases. Trimming removed 2 bases from V and 7 bases from J; junction bases left unmatched: 3. Germline assignment: CDR1 ENHRY and CDR2 SYGVKD. The CDR3 is 15 amino acids. This chain's CDR3 is CAISEEDRGNSPLHF. Written as DNA, the CDR3 is TGTGCCATCAGTGAGGAGGACAGGGGAAATTCACCCCTCCACTTT.

Turning to this clone: The sample contains more than one DNA sequence encoding this CDR3. The V gene is TRBV28, the J gene TRBJ2-7; TRBD1 aligns across 7 bases. The germline CDR1 and CDR2 sequences are MDHEN and SYDVKM. CDR3 length: 14 amino acids. The ends lost 2 bases at V and 3 bases at J; junction bases unmatched: 4. In DNA form, the CDR3 reads TGTGCCAGCAGTTTAGACAGGGTCAGCTACGAGCAGTACTTC. It is translated as CASSLDRVSYEQYF.

The rearrangement uses TRBV10-3 and TRBJ2-1; 8 bases line up with TRBD2. The J segment lost 6 bases and the V segment lost 0 bases, leaving 10 bases of the junction unmatched. This CDR3 comprises 17 residues. CDR1 is ENHRY and CDR2 is SYGVKD in the germline V gene. Here the CDR3 reads CAISESISAGVSNEQFF. CDR3 DNA sequence: TGTGCCATCAGTGAGTCGATTTCAGCGGGAGTGTCCAATGAGCAGTTCTTC.

The gene calls are TRBV6-5 and TRBJ1-1, with TRBD1 identical over 7 bases. The CDR3 has 15 amino acids. CDR1 and CDR2 (germline): MNHEY, SVGAGI. V dropped 0 bases and J dropped 2; count of bases not matched to a gene: 3. In DNA form, the CDR3 reads TGTGCCAGCAGTTACTCAGGGGGCGCTAACACTGAAGCTTTCTTT. It translates to CASSYSGGANTEAFF.

This clone was counted a single time. This chain links TRBV5-1 with TRBJ2-1, with a tentative D call TRBD1 (5 bases). Trimming cost V 3 bases and J 2 bases, with 12 bases left between them. This CDR3 region has 15 residues. The V gene's germline CDR1 is SGHRS and CDR2 YFSETQ. CDR3 residues: CASSYMTEPYNEQFF. CDR3 DNA: TGCGCCAGCAGCTACATGACAGAGCCCTACAATGAGCAGTTCTTC.

The rearrangement joins TRBV5-4 to TRBJ2-5; TRBD1 aligns across 9 bases. V trimming: 4 bases; J trimming: 5 bases; junction bases outside the gene matches: 6. This CDR3 contains 14 residues. Germline loops: CDR1 SGHNT, CDR2 YYREEE (reference sequence). CDR3 residues: CASSAQGAGETQYF. As DNA, the CDR3 is TGTGCCAGCAGCGCACAGGGGGCCGGGGAGACCCAGTACTTC.

The CDR3 here is CASSGEASTDTQYF. As DNA, the CDR3 is TGTGCCAGCAGTGGTGAAGCAAGCACAGATACGCAGTATTTT. The V gene is TRBV25-1, the J gene TRBJ2-3, with D unresolved. The V end lost 4 bases, the J end lost 0 bases, and 8 bases lay between the germline ends. CDR1 is MGHDK and CDR2 is SYGVNS in the germline V gene. This CDR3 is 14 amino acids long.

The chain uses TRBV6-5 and TRBJ2-7, with 7 positions matching TRBD2. The CDR3 runs 15 residues. Germline V lookup: CDR1 MNHEY, CDR2 SVGAGI. J was trimmed by 6 bases and V by 2 bases; bases with no gene match: 10. Here the CDR3 reads CASSYGGGDPLEQYF. The CDR3 coding sequence is TGTGCCAGCAGTTACGGTGGGGGGGATCCGCTCGAGCAGTACTTC.

The genes are TRBV7-6 and TRBJ1-2; the D is unclear. Germline-derived CDR1 and CDR2 are SGHVS and FNYEAQ. V dropped 5 bases and J dropped 2 bases, with 12 bases sitting between them. This CDR3 comprises 14 residues. For the CDR3, the DNA is TGTGCCAGCAGCCTCGCCGCGGAAAACTATGGCTACACCTTC. It specifies CASSLAAENYGYTF.

V usage is TRBV27 and J usage is TRBJ2-1; the match to TRBD1 covers 8 bases. CDR1 and CDR2 (germline): MNHEY, SMNVEV (reference sequence). With 4 bases clipped from V and 5 bases from J, the junction kept 4 bases outside the gene matches. The CDR3 length is 14 residues. CDR3 loop: CASSYTGGNNEQFF. Written as DNA, the CDR3 is TGTGCCAGCAGTTATACAGGGGGAAACAATGAGCAGTTCTTC.

V usage is TRBV5-1 and J usage is TRBJ2-5; 8 nucleotides line up with TRBD1. The length of the CDR3 is 14 residues. Looked up from germline, CDR1 is SGHRS and CDR2 is YFSETQ. Unmatched junction bases numbered 6, after V lost 5 bases and J lost 3 bases. CDR3 sequence: CASSSGTGEETQYF. CDR3 bases: TGCGCCAGCAGTTCCGGGACAGGAGAAGAGACCCAGTACTTC.

The chain joins TRBV5-6 to TRBJ1-2; no firm D call. The V gene's germline CDR1 is SGHDT and CDR2 YYEEEE. Between the trimmed V and J ends, which lost 2 bases and 4 bases, there was a span of 6 bases. This CDR3 has 12 residues. For the CDR3, the DNA is TGTGCCAGCAGCTTCGGTACCTATGGCTACACCTTC. Encoded protein: CASSFGTYGYTF.

This sequence joins TRBV6-1 and TRBJ1-3; the D is unclear. The CDR3 runs 13 residues. Germline CDR1 reads MNHNS; CDR2 reads SASEGT. Trimming cost V 5 bases and J 4 bases, with 9 bases left between them. Here the CDR3 DNA reads TGTGCCAGCAGTTCCGTTGCGGGAAACACCATATATTTT. It specifies CASSSVAGNTIYF.

The J gene is TRBJ2-6, the V gene TRBV29-1; the match to TRBD1 covers 7 bases. Germline V gives CDR1 SQVTM, CDR2 ANQGSEA. Trimming cost V 2 bases and J 2 bases; bases outside gene matches: 0. The CDR3 extends over 14 amino acids. This CDR3 reads CSVETGAGANVLTF. The CDR3 DNA sequence: TGCAGCGTTGAAACAGGGGCTGGGGCCAACGTCCTGACTTTC.

J is TRBJ2-2 and V is TRBV6-5; D is uncertain. The germline V gene encodes CDR1 MNHEY and CDR2 SVGAGI. The V gene lost 6 bases and the J gene lost 4 bases, with 9 bases spanning the gap. The CDR3 covers 13 residues. CDR3 in DNA: TGTGCCAGCAGCCACAGATCCACCGGGGAGCTGTTTTTT. This sequence encodes CASSHRSTGELFF.

This clone showed up just a few times. The chain is built from TRBV6-5 and TRBJ2-5; perhaps TRBD2 as D (5 bases). Trimming cost V 3 bases and J 7 bases, with 15 bases left between them. CDR1 is MNHEY, CDR2 SVGAGI, per germline. There are 14 residues in the CDR3. As DNA, the CDR3 is TGTGCCAGCAGTTATCAGGACTCTCTAGGGACCCAGTACTTC. Encoded protein: CASSYQDSLGTQYF.

The chain has TRBV10-3 and TRBJ2-5; no definite D call. Trimming pared 4 bases from V and 0 bases from J, leaving 12 bases between. In germline, CDR1 is ENHRY, CDR2 SYGVKD. The CDR3 sequence is 15 residues long. CDR3 protein: CAISAADKYQETQYF. The CDR3 bases are TGTGCCATCAGTGCGGCAGACAAGTACCAAGAGACCCAGTACTTC.

The chain joins TRBV5-6 to TRBJ1-1; no firm D call. Germline V gene data show CDR1 as SGHDT and CDR2 as YYEEEE. V was trimmed by 4 bases and J by 0 bases, leaving 7 bases between them. The CDR3 totals 13 residues. The CDR3 protein is CASSPFMNTEAFF. DNA of the CDR3: TGTGCCAGCAGCCCGTTTATGAACACTGAAGCTTTCTTT. The full variable domain, rest sourced from reference TRBV5-6 and TRBJ1-1, is DAGVTQSPTHLIKTRGQQVTLRCSPKSGHDTVSWYQQALGQGPQFIFQYYEEEERQRGNFPDRFSGHQFPNYSSELNVNALLLGDSALYLCASSPFMNTEAFFGQGTRLTVV.

The gene calls are TRBV4-1 and TRBJ1-3; no definite D call. From germline, CDR1 is MGHRA and CDR2 YSYEKL. The germline V and J ends were trimmed by 4 bases and 0 bases, with 10 bases remaining between them. The CDR3 spans 15 residues. The CDR3 DNA sequence: TGCGCCAGCAGCCCCCCTGACACCTCTGGAAACACCATATATTTT. Protein: CASSPPDTSGNTIYF.

V is TRBV5-6 and J is TRBJ2-5; weak D call: TRBD2 (5 bases). From germline, CDR1 is SGHDT and CDR2 YYEEEE. This CDR3 is 16 amino acids long. V was trimmed by 3 bases and J by 2 bases, leaving 17 bases between them. The CDR3: CASSSAFEGLQETQYF. As DNA, the CDR3 is TGTGCCAGCAGCTCGGCGTTTGAGGGCTTACAAGAGACCCAGTACTTC.

The chain links TRBV7-9 to TRBJ2-3; 9 nucleotides line up with TRBD2. After removal of 2 bases from V and 2 bases from J, the junction contained 5 bases not matched to a gene. This CDR3 contains 16 residues. Germline V gene sequence: CDR1 SEHNR, CDR2 FQNEAQ (reference sequence). DNA of the CDR3: TGTGCCAGCAGCTTACCTGCTAGCGGGGTCACAGATACGCAGTATTTT. Its translation is CASSLPASGVTDTQYF. The full variable domain, in which reference TRBV7-9 and TRBJ2-3 provide the parts outside the CDR3, is DTGVSQNPRHKITKRGQNVTFRCDPISEHNRLYWYRQTLGQGPEFLTYFQNEAQLEKSRLLSDRFSAERPKGSFSTLEIQRTEQGDSAMYLCASSLPASGVTDTQYFGPGTRLTVL.

The chain has TRBV11-2 and TRBJ1-1, with a weak D call TRBD1 (6 bases). The CDR3 totals 17 residues. Germline values: CDR1 SGHAT, CDR2 FQNNGV. Trimming removed 3 bases from V and 1 base from J, with 18 bases in between. CDR3 sequence reads: CASSLGPHRDSNTEAFF. CDR3 sequence (DNA): TGTGCCAGCAGCTTGGGTCCACACAGGGATTCGAACACTGAAGCTTTCTTT.